The next 3 T cell receptor beta chains were all read from a single sample in a study of blood T cell repertoires in COVID-19. Assay used: immunoSEQ multiplex PCR; TCRdb lists only in-frame clones, some missing. This sample has 150,000 or so clones, with 84% found just once. Sequenced: peripheral blood. The receptors shown here come from a woman aged 55-69 years with acute or convalescent COVID-19.

CDR3 in DNA: TGTGCCAGCACCGACAGGGAGCATGGCTACACCTTC. Protein sequence: CASTDREHGYTF. V is TRBV6-5 and J is TRBJ1-2; 7 nucleotides agree with TRBD1. The V gene end was trimmed by 7 bases and the J gene end by 6 bases; junction bases not matched to a gene: 5. The CDR3 spans 12 residues. The germline V gene encodes CDR1 MNHEY and CDR2 SVGAGI.

This CDR3 reads CASSLLFPVSGRSDTQYF. In DNA form, the CDR3 reads TGTGCCAGCAGCTTATTATTCCCGGTTAGCGGGAGATCAGATACGCAGTATTTT. This chain joins TRBV13 and TRBJ2-3; 9 positions match TRBD2. CDR3 size: 18 residues. Germline V gene data show CDR1 as PRHDT and CDR2 as FYEKMQ (reference sequence). The trim removed 2 bases at V and 4 bases at J, leaving 13 bases unmatched. Based on the CDR3 plus reference TRBV13 and TRBJ2-3, the full variable domain is AAGVIQSPRHLIKEKRETATLKCYPIPRHDTVYWYQQGPGQDPQFLISFYEKMQSDKGSIPDRFSAQQFSDYHSELNMSSLELGDSALYFCASSLLFPVSGRSDTQYFGPGTRLTVL.

The chain combines TRBV28 with TRBJ2-7; TRBD1 matches 7 bases. V shed 4 bases and J 1 base; nucleotides not matched to a gene: 4. Germline loops: CDR1 MDHEN, CDR2 SYDVKM. The CDR3 spans 14 residues. The CDR3 DNA reads as TGTGCCAGCAGTTCTCCACAGGGGTCCTACGAGCAGTACTTC. Protein: CASSSPQGSYEQYF.